Below, 18 T cell receptor beta chains from the same sample are listed, as sequenced in a study of PD-1 blockade in classical Hodgkin lymphoma. Clones were sequenced by immunoSEQ multiplex PCR, and TCRdb holds only the in-frame ones, with some missing. The profile covers nearly 25,000 clones, with about 70% appearing a single time and approximately 3.4% taken by the ten largest. Every patient relapsed after autologous stem cell transplantation, and brentuximab vedotin exposure varied. The sample here was peripheral blood mononuclear cells (PBMCs), taken at baseline. These receptors were taken from a human donor with classical Hodgkin lymphoma.

This clone turned up a few times. The chain is built from TRBV27 and TRBJ2-7, with D maybe TRBD1 (5 bases). The CDR3 consists of 12 residues. CDR1 is MNHEY and CDR2 is SMNVEV in the germline V gene (reference sequence). Deletions cut 5 bases from V and 0 bases from J, with 5 bases between. Here the CDR3 DNA reads TGTGCCAGCAGTCAGGGCTCCTACGAGCAGTACTTC. Encoded protein: CASSQGSYEQYF.

The rearrangement links TRBV18 to TRBJ1-5, with D uncertain. This CDR3 comprises 14 residues. Per germline, CDR1 KGHSH and CDR2 LQKENI. V lost 3 bases and J 7 bases, leaving 13 bases between the germline ends. The CDR3 coding sequence is TGTGCCAGCTCACCTAACGGAATGGACCAGCCCCAGCATTTT. Protein sequence: CASSPNGMDQPQHF.

V and J are TRBV5-4 and TRBJ1-2; D remains ambiguous. Trimming removed 0 bases at V and 2 bases at J, with 8 bases between. The CDR3 contains 14 residues. CDR1 and CDR2 (germline): SGHNT, YYREEE (reference sequence). This CDR3 reads CASSLEAPNYGYTF. The DNA for the CDR3 is TGTGCCAGCAGCTTGGAGGCACCGAACTATGGCTACACCTTC.

The gene calls are TRBV6-6 and TRBJ2-2; TRBD2 agrees at 8 bases. Trimming cost V 0 bases and J 3 bases; bases outside gene matches: 3. CDR3 size: 16 residues. Germline CDR1 reads MNHNY; CDR2 reads SVGAGI (reference sequence). The CDR3 loop is CASSYSSRGDTGELFF. CDR3 coding DNA: TGTGCCAGCAGTTACTCATCGCGGGGGGACACCGGGGAGCTGTTTTTT.

Of note for this clone: A much more abundant neighbour one base away suggests this may be a read error. Other DNA sequences in this sample translate to the same CDR3. The chain links TRBV4-1 to TRBJ1-1; no clear D. This CDR3 has 15 residues. CDR1 is MGHRA, CDR2 YSYEKL, per germline. CDR3 sequence: CASSQAPGFKGEAFF. CDR3 coding DNA: TGCGCCAGCAGTCAAGCACCGGGTTTTAAGGGAGAAGCTTTCTTT.

The V and J genes are TRBV7-9 and TRBJ2-2; D uncertain. Germline V gene data show CDR1 as SEHNR and CDR2 as FQNEAQ (reference sequence). Trimming removed 1 base from V and 4 bases from J, with 10 bases in between. This CDR3 spans 15 amino acids. The DNA of the CDR3 is TGTGCCAGCAGCTTAGAGTCCCAAGCCACCGGGGAGCTGTTTTTT. Its translation is CASSLESQATGELFF.

The rearrangement uses TRBV4-1 and TRBJ1-1; no clear D gene. This CDR3 contains 15 residues. The germline V gene has CDR1 MGHRA and CDR2 YSYEKL. The V gene lost 4 bases and the J gene lost 5 bases, with 17 bases spanning the gap. In nucleotides, the CDR3 is TGCGCCAGCAGCCGAGCCGAGAACAGAGGAACTGAAGCTTTCTTT. It yields the protein CASSRAENRGTEAFF.

The chain employs TRBV11-2 and TRBJ2-3; TRBD2 might be the D (6 bases). Germline lookup yields CDR1 SGHAT and CDR2 FQNNGV. The CDR3 is made up of 15 amino acids. Trimming stripped 4 bases from V and 6 bases from J, with 17 bases between. CDR3 in DNA: TGTGCCAGCAGCTCGATCCGGGGGAGTAGGGATACGCAGTATTTT. As protein: CASSSIRGSRDTQYF.

The chain recombines TRBV7-8 with TRBJ1-1; no clear D. Looked up from germline, CDR1 is SGHVS and CDR2 is FQNEAQ. The CDR3 is 14 amino acids. Trimming took 1 base from V and 3 from J, leaving 9 bases between them. The CDR3 region is CASSLVVTDTEAFF. The CDR3 DNA follows: TGTGCCAGCAGCTTAGTCGTTACGGACACTGAAGCTTTCTTT.

This rearrangement joins TRBV19 to TRBJ1-2, with D uncertain. Trimming stripped 5 bases from V and 4 bases from J, with 14 bases between. Germline CDR1 reads LNHDA; CDR2 reads SQIVND (reference sequence). The CDR3 has 14 amino acids. The CDR3 DNA is TGTGCCAGTAGTTTGGGCCCTACGCTCTATGGCTACACCTTC. It specifies CASSLGPTLYGYTF. Variable domain in full (rest from reference TRBV19 and TRBJ1-2): DGGITQSPKYLFRKEGQNVTLSCEQNLNHDAMYWYRQDPGQGLRLIYYSQIVNDFQKGDIAEGYSVSREKKESFPLTVTSAQKNPTAFYLCASSLGPTLYGYTFGSGTRLTVV.

CDR3 amino acids: CASSVANTGSGGFQETQYF. As DNA, the CDR3 is TGTGCCAGCAGCGTAGCTAATACGGGTAGCGGGGGGTTCCAAGAGACCCAGTACTTC. The chain employs TRBV9 and TRBJ2-5; TRBD2 matches at 10 bases. This CDR3 is built from 19 residues. Germline V CDR1 and CDR2: SGDLS, YYNGEE. The V and J ends lost 0 bases and 1 base, in that order; junction bases with no gene match: 12.

This clone came up a few times. This chain joins TRBV10-3 and TRBJ1-3, with 7 positions matching TRBD1. J gave up 4 bases and V 9 bases, and 9 bases lay outside the gene matches. Germline-derived CDR1 and CDR2 are ENHRY and SYGVKD. This CDR3 is 14 amino acids long. In nucleotides, the CDR3 is TGTGCCATACAGGGGACAGCGTCGGGAAACACCATATATTTT. It encodes CAIQGTASGNTIYF.

The chain links TRBV6-1 to TRBJ1-6; no definite D call. The germline V gene has CDR1 MNHNS and CDR2 SASEGT. The CDR3 totals 12 residues. Trimming removed 6 bases from V and 6 bases from J, with 6 bases in between. The CDR3 DNA reads as TGTGCCAGCAGGCCTTTTAATTCACCCCTCCACTTT. Translating it yields CASRPFNSPLHF.

The chain is built from TRBV9 and TRBJ1-5; TRBD1 might be the D (5 bases). Germline V CDR1 and CDR2: SGDLS, YYNGEE. The ends were cut back, 0 bases at V and 7 bases at J, with 14 bases in the middle. The CDR3 is 15 residues long. This CDR3 reads CASSVEGQGGQPQHF. The CDR3 DNA reads TGTGCCAGCAGCGTAGAGGGGCAGGGCGGGCAGCCCCAGCATTTT.

CDR3 sequence (DNA): TGTGCCACGCAACTTGGTAAGGGGGAAACTGAAGCTTTCTTT. Its protein product is CATQLGKGETEAFF. The chain uses TRBV10-3 and TRBJ1-1; weak D call: TRBD1 (6 bases). Trimming removed 10 bases at V and 5 bases at J, with 20 bases between. CDR3 length: 14 residues. Germline V gives CDR1 ENHRY, CDR2 SYGVKD.

This clone showed up just once. V is TRBV15 and J is TRBJ1-5, with 7 bases fitting TRBD1. Germline assignment: CDR1 LNHNV and CDR2 YYDKDF (reference sequence). After removal of 5 bases from V and 3 bases from J, the junction contained 10 bases not matched to a gene. This CDR3 is 16 amino acids long. The CDR3 nucleotides are TGTGCCACCAGCTTTCCGACCGGACAGGTCAATCAGCCCCAGCATTTT. Translated, it gives CATSFPTGQVNQPQHF.

This sequence joins TRBV2 and TRBJ2-5, with D possibly matching TRBD2 (6 bases). The germline V gene has CDR1 SNHLY and CDR2 FYNNEI. CDR3 length: 10 residues. Trimming removed 11 bases at V and 11 bases at J, with 15 bases between. CDR3 nucleotide sequence: TGTGCCTGCAATGGGAGGCTGCAGTACTTC. This sequence encodes CACNGRLQYF.

V gene TRBV4-3 combines with J gene TRBJ2-7; either TRBD1 or TRBD2 may fit D (5 bases each). Per germline, CDR1 LGHNA and CDR2 YSLEER. V was shortened by 1 base and J by 2 bases, with 9 bases between the two germline ends. There are 14 residues in the CDR3. The CDR3 sequence is CASSQVMGAYEQYF. The CDR3 DNA sequence: TGCGCCAGCAGCCAAGTCATGGGGGCCTACGAGCAGTACTTC.